This T cell receptor beta chain was retrieved from a study of T cell responses to AZD1222 COVID-19 vaccine. Sequencing used immunoSEQ multiplex PCR; TCRdb keeps in-frame clones, though not all of them. The repertoire holds around 120,000 clones, with about 93% as singletons. Losses at the gene ends were 6 bases for V and 8 bases for J; bases not matched to a gene: 12. The V gene's germline CDR1 is SEHNR and CDR2 FQNEAQ (reference sequence). The CDR3 contains 16 residues. The material sequenced was peripheral blood, taken 28 days after the second AZD1222 dose. The chain links TRBV7-9 to TRBJ1-4; 10 positions agree with TRBD1. The TCR comes from an adult who received the AZD1222 COVID-19 vaccine. CDR3 nucleotides: TGTGCCAGCAGTACTCCTAGACAGGGGGCGAAGGAAAAACTGTTTTTT. Translation: CASSTPRQGAKEKLFF.